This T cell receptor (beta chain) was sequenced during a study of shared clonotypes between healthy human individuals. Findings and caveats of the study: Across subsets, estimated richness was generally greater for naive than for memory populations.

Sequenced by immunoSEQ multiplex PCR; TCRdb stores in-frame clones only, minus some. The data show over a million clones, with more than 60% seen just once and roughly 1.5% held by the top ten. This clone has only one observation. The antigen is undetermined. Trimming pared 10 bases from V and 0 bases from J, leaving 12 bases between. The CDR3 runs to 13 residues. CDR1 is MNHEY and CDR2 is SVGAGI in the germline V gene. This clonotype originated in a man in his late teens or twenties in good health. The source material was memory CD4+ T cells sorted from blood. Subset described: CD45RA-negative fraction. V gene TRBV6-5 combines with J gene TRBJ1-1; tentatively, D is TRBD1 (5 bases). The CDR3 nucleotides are TGTGCCACTCACGGGACGGTGAACACTGAAGCTTTCTTT. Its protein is CATHGTVNTEAFF.